What follows is one TCR beta chain and its context. This specimen belongs to a study of identifying expanded T cells in peripheral blood. The protocol was immunoSEQ multiplex PCR, while the TCRdb copy is restricted to in-frame clones and leaves out a portion. The sample has around 100,000 clones; around 90% are singletons. Unmatched junction bases numbered 6, after V lost 3 bases and J lost 4 bases. This CDR3 contains 14 residues. Germline V gives CDR1 SEHNR, CDR2 FQNEAQ (reference sequence). The clonotype was recovered from a person between 18 and 69 years old in good health. The chain recombines TRBV7-9 with TRBJ2-7, with 7 bases fitting TRBD1. Sequencing was carried out using blood. The CDR3 loop reads CASSLKGGTYEQYF. CDR3 coding DNA: TGTGCCAGCAGCTTGAAAGGGGGCACGTACGAGCAGTACTTC.